A single TCR beta chain is shown here with its context. Its matching antigen is unknown. Unstimulated TEMRA, naive, memory and effector memory subsets were sequenced in a few donor pairs. The data originate from a study of siplizumab effects on memory and regulatory T cells. The study assayed 90,000 to 100,000 TCR templates per sample. The data were produced by immunoSEQ multiplex PCR, yet TCRdb's version contains in-frame clones alone and is incomplete. The data hold over 45,000 clones, with 95% to 98% observed a single time. Study-wide findings and caveats: Phenotypic classification as naive or memory proved unattainable for roughly 80-96% of proliferating CD4+ or CD8+ clones. The alloresponse seemed to draw substantially on naive T cells, which appeared more diverse than memory cells.

Trimming shortened V by 5 bases and J by 0 bases, and 11 bases separated the two germline ends. The V gene's germline CDR1 is SEHNR and CDR2 FQNEAQ (reference sequence). This CDR3 has 15 amino acids. This chain joins TRBV7-9 and TRBJ2-4; no firm D call. The source of this sequence is a human donor in good health. The sample taken for sequencing was naive CD8+ T cells sorted from blood. The CDR3 loop reads CASSPRVLAKNIQYF. The CDR3 DNA reads TGTGCCAGCAGCCCCCGGGTACTAGCCAAAAACATTCAGTACTTC.